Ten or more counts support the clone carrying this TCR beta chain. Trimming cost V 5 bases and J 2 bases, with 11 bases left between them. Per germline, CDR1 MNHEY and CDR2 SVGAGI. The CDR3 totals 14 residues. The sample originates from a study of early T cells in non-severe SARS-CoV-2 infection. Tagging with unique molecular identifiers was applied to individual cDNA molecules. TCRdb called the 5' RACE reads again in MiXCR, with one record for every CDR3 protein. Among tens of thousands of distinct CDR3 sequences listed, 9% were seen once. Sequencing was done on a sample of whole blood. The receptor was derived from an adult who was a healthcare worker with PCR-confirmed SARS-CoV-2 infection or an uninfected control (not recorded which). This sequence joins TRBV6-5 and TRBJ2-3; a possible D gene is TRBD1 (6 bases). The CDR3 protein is CASSLDRSTDTQYF. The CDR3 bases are TGTGCCAGCAGTCTTGACAGGTCCACAGATACGCAGTATTTT.